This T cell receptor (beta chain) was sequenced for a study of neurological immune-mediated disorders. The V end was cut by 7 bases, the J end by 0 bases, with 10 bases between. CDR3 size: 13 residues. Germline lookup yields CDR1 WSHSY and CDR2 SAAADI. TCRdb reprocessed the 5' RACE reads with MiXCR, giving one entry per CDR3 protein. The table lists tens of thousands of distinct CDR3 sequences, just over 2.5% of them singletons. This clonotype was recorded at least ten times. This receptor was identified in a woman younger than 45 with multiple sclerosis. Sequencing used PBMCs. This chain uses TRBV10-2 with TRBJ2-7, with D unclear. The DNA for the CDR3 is TGCGCCAGCATAGGCGGAACCTCCTACGAGCAGTACTTC. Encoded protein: CASIGGTSYEQYF.